One and the same sample provided the 30 T cell receptor beta chains below, sequenced in a study of T cell repertoires in cytomegalovirus infection. TCRdb re-analysed the reads in MiXCR, keeping a single row per CDR3 protein. The table includes hundreds of thousands of distinct CDR3 sequences, 33% detected once. The antigens of these receptors remain unknown. The sample consisted of cultured PBMCs, taken from culture after CMV antigen stimulation. Source of these receptors: a human donor in good health (CMV status not recorded). Some clones in this sample may be carry-over from other donors' samples.

This clonotype appeared once. This rearrangement joins TRBV19 to TRBJ2-2, with unresolved D. Trimming stripped 7 bases from V and 2 bases from J, with 11 bases between. This CDR3 contains 14 residues. Germline V gene sequence: CDR1 LNHDA, CDR2 SQIVND (reference sequence). The CDR3 bases are TGTGCCAGTACCCAAGGCCGAAACACCGGGGAGCTGTTTTTT. Translated: CASTQGRNTGELFF.

CDR3 nucleotide sequence: TGCGCCAGCAGCCAAGAAGCGGCAGGGACTAACTATGGCTACACCTTC. This sequence encodes CASSQEAAGTNYGYTF. The V call is TRBV4-3, the J call TRBJ1-2, with a possible D match to TRBD1 (5 bases). Germline V gene lookup returns CDR1 LGHNA and CDR2 YSLEER. CDR3 length equals 16 residues. The V end lost 0 bases, the J end lost 0 bases, and 11 bases lay between the germline ends.

The chain employs TRBV10-3 and TRBJ1-1; the match to TRBD1 covers 9 bases. CDR3 size: 14 residues. After removal of 2 bases from V and 11 bases from J, the junction contained 9 bases not matched to a gene. The germline V gene has CDR1 ENHRY and CDR2 SYGVKD. CDR3 sequence: CAISEPPGTGYAFF. CDR3 nucleotides: TGTGCCATCAGTGAGCCACCCGGGACAGGGTATGCTTTCTTT.

The V gene is TRBV7-8, the J gene TRBJ1-2; the match to TRBD1 covers 9 bases. The CDR3 covers 17 residues. J lost 1 base, V lost 1 base, and 7 bases had no gene match. Germline V gene sequence: CDR1 SGHVS, CDR2 FQNEAQ. Here the CDR3 DNA reads TGTGCCAGCAGCTTAGAGGGGACAGGGAAAATTAACTATGGCTACACCTTC. Translated: CASSLEGTGKINYGYTF.

The rearrangement links TRBV14 to TRBJ1-6, with 8 bases lining up with TRBD1. CDR1 and CDR2 (germline): SGHDN, FVKESK. V shed 1 base and J 5 bases; nucleotides not matched to a gene: 1. The CDR3 loop spans 15 amino acids. Written as DNA, the CDR3 is TGTGCCAGCAGCCAAGCAGGGGGCCATAATTCACCCCTCCACTTT. Amino acids: CASSQAGGHNSPLHF.

The V gene is TRBV18, the J gene TRBJ1-3; D gene uncertain. CDR3 length: 16 amino acids. Germline V gene data show CDR1 as KGHSH and CDR2 as LQKENI. V shed 2 bases and J shed 2 bases, with 13 bases lying between them. CDR3 DNA: TGTGCCAGCTCACCAGTCGTGTCATCGCCTGGAAACACCATATATTTT. Residues: CASSPVVSSPGNTIYF. Drawing the rest from reference TRBV18 and TRBJ1-3, the complete variable domain is NAGVMQNPRHLVRRRGQEARLRCSPMKGHSHVYWYRQLPEEGLKFMVYLQKENIIDESGMPKERFSAEFPKEGPSILRIQQVVRGDSAAYFCASSPVVSSPGNTIYFGEGSWLTVV.

The V and J genes are TRBV7-2 and TRBJ2-1, with TRBD2 identical over 13 bases. This CDR3 spans 14 amino acids. The V gene end was trimmed by 7 bases and the J gene end by 7 bases; junction bases not matched to a gene: 4. Germline V gene sequence: CDR1 SGHTA, CDR2 FQGNSA. The CDR3 bases are TGTGCCAGCACCCCGGGACTAGCGGGAAATGAGCAGTTCTTC. This codes for CASTPGLAGNEQFF. Full variable domain (outside the CDR3, taken from reference TRBV7-2 and TRBJ2-1): GAGVSQSPSNKVTEKGKDVELRCDPISGHTALYWYRQSLGQGLEFLIYFQGNSAPDKSGLPSDRFSAERTGGSVSTLTIQRTQQEDSAVYLCASTPGLAGNEQFFGPGTRLTVL.

This clonotype was seen a handful of times. The rearrangement joins TRBV20-1 to TRBJ2-4, with D possibly being TRBD1 or TRBD2 (6 bases each). The CDR3 consists of 13 residues. V shed 7 bases and J shed 8 bases, with 18 bases lying between them. In germline, CDR1 is DFQATT, CDR2 SNEGSKA (reference sequence). The CDR3 reads CSVSGALGDIQYF. The DNA of the CDR3 is TGCAGTGTGTCGGGGGCCCTCGGAGACATTCAGTACTTC.

The chain has TRBV20-1 and TRBJ2-5, with 8 bases that match TRBD2. The CDR3 has 15 residues. The V segment lost 5 bases and the J segment 2 bases; nucleotides outside the gene matches: 10. CDR1 is DFQATT, CDR2 SNEGSKA, per germline (reference sequence). The CDR3 nucleotides are TGCAGTGCTTCCCATTTCGGGGGGGCACAAGAGACCCAGTACTTC. Translated, it gives CSASHFGGAQETQYF.

V is TRBV19 and J is TRBJ2-1; no definite D call. V lost 4 bases and J lost 1, with 17 bases in between. Germline CDR1 reads LNHDA; CDR2 reads SQIVND (reference sequence). This CDR3 is 17 amino acids long. The CDR3 reads CASSTLLPAISYNEQFF. The CDR3 DNA reads as TGTGCCAGTAGTACCCTATTACCCGCCATATCCTACAATGAGCAGTTCTTC. Full variable domain (outside the CDR3, taken from reference TRBV19 and TRBJ2-1): DGGITQSPKYLFRKEGQNVTLSCEQNLNHDAMYWYRQDPGQGLRLIYYSQIVNDFQKGDIAEGYSVSREKKESFPLTVTSAQKNPTAFYLCASSTLLPAISYNEQFFGPGTRLTVL.

The CDR3 DNA reads as TGCAGTGCTAGCGTCCTTTGGGGCCGTATTTCACCCCTCCACTTT. Translated: CSASVLWGRISPLHF. This chain joins TRBV20-1 and TRBJ1-6, with D perhaps TRBD1 (5 bases). CDR1 and CDR2 (germline): DFQATT, SNEGSKA (reference sequence). Trimming removed 3 bases from V and 9 bases from J, with 18 bases in between. The CDR3 totals 15 residues.

This clonotype occurred a few times. The chain combines TRBV6-6 with TRBJ1-6, with a tentative D call TRBD1 (6 bases). CDR3 length: 15 residues. CDR1 is MNHNY, CDR2 SVGAGI, per germline (reference sequence). V was clipped by 7 bases and J by 8 bases, with 18 bases between them. The CDR3 nucleotides read TGTGCCAGCATCGAGGGGGGATTCATGGATTCACCCCTCCACTTT. Its protein is CASIEGGFMDSPLHF.

This clonotype was detected only a few times. The rearrangement uses TRBV12-3 or TRBV12-4 and TRBJ2-1, with D tentatively TRBD2 (6 bases). This CDR3 comprises 15 residues. Trimming took off 3 bases at V and 7 bases at J, with 16 bases between the two ends. The chain's CDR3 is CASSFGGIKGNEQFF. CDR3 in DNA: TGTGCCAGCAGTTTTGGGGGGATCAAAGGGAATGAGCAGTTCTTC.

The V gene is TRBV20-1, the J gene TRBJ2-3; TRBD1 aligns across 10 bases. The germline gives CDR1 DFQATT, CDR2 SNEGSKA (reference sequence). This CDR3 spans 14 amino acids. Trimming at V came to 5 bases and at J to 2 bases, leaving 4 bases not matched to a gene. The CDR3 sequence is CSASGTGDTDTQYF. For the CDR3, the DNA is TGCAGTGCTTCCGGGACAGGGGACACAGATACGCAGTATTTT.

Only a few counts were recorded for this clonotype. The chain is built from TRBV12-5 and TRBJ2-1; maybe TRBD1 (6 bases). The V end lost 6 bases, the J end lost 9 bases, and 15 bases lay between the germline ends. The CDR3 length is 13 residues. The germline V gene encodes CDR1 LGHNT and CDR2 FRNRAP. The CDR3 nucleotides read TGTGCTAGTGGCCCTGGACAGATTACTGAGCAGTTCTTC. Translated, it gives CASGPGQITEQFF.

This chain uses TRBV28 with TRBJ2-2; D might be TRBD2 (6 bases). The V and J ends lost 1 base and 6 bases respectively, with 9 bases between them. Germline CDR1 MDHEN, CDR2 SYDVKM. The CDR3 is 14 amino acids. For the CDR3, the DNA is TGTGCCAGCAGTTTATTGGGGACTGCCGGGGAGCTGTTTTTT. Translation: CASSLLGTAGELFF.

This clonotype was seen ten or more times. The CDR3 coding sequence is TGTGCCATCAGTGAGTCCGGGCAGCAAGAGACCCAGTACTTC. Its translation: CAISESGQQETQYF. This chain joins TRBV10-3 and TRBJ2-5, with D uncertain. Looked up from germline, CDR1 is ENHRY and CDR2 is SYGVKD. The CDR3 loop spans 14 amino acids. Deletions cut 0 bases from V and 2 bases from J, with 7 bases between.

The V call is TRBV20-1, the J call TRBJ1-1; maybe TRBD1 (6 bases). The V end lost 2 bases, the J end lost 0 bases, and 10 bases lay between the germline ends. The CDR3 covers 14 residues. Germline loops: CDR1 DFQATT, CDR2 SNEGSKA (reference sequence). This CDR3 is CSARKGGMNTEAFF. CDR3 nucleotide sequence: TGCAGTGCTAGAAAAGGGGGTATGAACACTGAAGCTTTCTTT.

The rearrangement links TRBV4-2 to TRBJ2-7; possibly TRBD2 for D (5 bases). Germline CDR1 and CDR2: LGHNA and YNFKEQ. V gave up 0 bases and J gave up 12 bases, with 12 bases separating them. The CDR3 contains 12 residues. CDR3 in amino acids: CASSQDGSFPYF. The CDR3 nucleotides read TGTGCCAGCAGCCAAGATGGGAGTTTTCCGTACTTC.

This clonotype was picked up a small number of times. This chain uses TRBV19 with TRBJ2-2, with D possibly being TRBD2 (5 bases). The V gene lost 11 bases and the J gene lost 4 bases, with 17 bases spanning the gap. CDR1 and CDR2 from the germline V gene are LNHDA and SQIVND (reference sequence). The CDR3 has 14 amino acids. The CDR3: CAQPDCTFTGELFF. The CDR3 region has the DNA TGTGCCCAACCGGACTGTACCTTCACCGGGGAGCTGTTTTTT.

Here the CDR3 reads CASSTDRANYGYTF. CDR3 bases: TGTGCCAGCAGTACGGACAGGGCGAACTATGGCTACACCTTC. The chain recombines TRBV27 with TRBJ1-2; 8 nucleotides align to TRBD1. The CDR3 covers 14 residues. J was trimmed by 2 bases and V by 5 bases; bases with no gene match: 4. Germline-derived CDR1 and CDR2 are MNHEY and SMNVEV (reference sequence).

This clonotype was seen only a few times. V and J are TRBV28 and TRBJ1-5; no clear D gene. V dropped 5 bases and J dropped 5 bases, with 10 bases sitting between them. The CDR3 length is 13 residues. Germline V CDR1 and CDR2: MDHEN, SYDVKM. DNA of the CDR3: TGTGCCAGCAGTCCAATTCTCGATCAGCCCCAGCATTTT. Protein sequence: CASSPILDQPQHF.

This clonotype was picked up a small number of times. The rearrangement uses TRBV12-3 or TRBV12-4 and TRBJ1-5; D remains unclear. This CDR3 is 13 amino acids long. Deletions cut 7 bases from V and 5 bases from J, with 12 bases between. CDR3: CASTLGSDQPQHF. For the CDR3, the DNA is TGTGCCAGCACTCTAGGGTCAGATCAGCCCCAGCATTTT.

The chain is built from TRBV27 and TRBJ2-1; no firm D call. Trimming shortened V by 5 bases and J by 0 bases, and 14 bases separated the two germline ends. CDR3 size: 16 residues. Germline values: CDR1 MNHEY, CDR2 SMNVEV (reference sequence). The CDR3 loop reads CASSPEAISSYNEQFF. CDR3 nucleotides: TGTGCCAGCAGTCCCGAGGCGATCAGCTCCTACAATGAGCAGTTCTTC.

Many counts were recorded for this clonotype. The V call is TRBV7-2, the J call TRBJ1-4; 9 bases agree with TRBD1. Germline V gives CDR1 SGHTA, CDR2 FQGNSA. J gave up 0 bases and V 5 bases, and 7 bases lay outside the gene matches. The CDR3 extends over 17 amino acids. DNA for the CDR3: TGTGCCAGCAGCGGTAGACAGGGGGGGGCAACTAATGAAAAACTGTTTTTT. Translating gives CASSGRQGGATNEKLFF. Together with reference TRBV7-2 and TRBJ1-4, the CDR3 gives the full variable domain: GAGVSQSPSNKVTEKGKDVELRCDPISGHTALYWYRQSLGQGLEFLIYFQGNSAPDKSGLPSDRFSAERTGGSVSTLTIQRTQQEDSAVYLCASSGRQGGATNEKLFFGSGTQLSVL.

The chain couples TRBV20-1 to TRBJ2-3, with D possibly being TRBD1 (5 bases). Germline V gene lookup returns CDR1 DFQATT and CDR2 SNEGSKA (reference sequence). The CDR3 spans 14 residues. Trimming pared 3 bases from V and 1 base from J, leaving 11 bases between. The CDR3: CSASSTEGTDTQYF. DNA of the CDR3: TGCAGTGCTAGTTCGACAGAAGGCACAGATACGCAGTATTTT.

Only a few counts were recorded for this clonotype. The chain's CDR3 is CSAVDRVMGNQPQHF. The CDR3 bases are TGCAGTGCTGTGGACAGGGTTATGGGCAATCAGCCCCAGCATTTT. V gene TRBV20-1 combines with J gene TRBJ1-5; TRBD1 matches 8 bases. The CDR3 consists of 15 residues. V lost 5 bases, J lost 2 bases, and 8 bases stayed unmatched. The germline gives CDR1 DFQATT, CDR2 SNEGSKA (reference sequence).

The chain is built from TRBV28 and TRBJ1-1; the D gene is possibly TRBD1 (6 bases). The CDR3 length is 16 residues. V lost 6 bases, J lost 3 bases, and 20 bases lay in between. Germline values: CDR1 MDHEN, CDR2 SYDVKM. The CDR3 loop reads CASRTGDVRADTEAFF. CDR3 DNA: TGTGCCAGCAGGACAGGAGATGTTAGGGCCGACACTGAAGCTTTCTTT.

J is TRBJ1-4 and V is TRBV2, with a weak D call TRBD1 (5 bases). CDR1 is SNHLY and CDR2 is FYNNEI in the germline V gene. The ends were cut back, 10 bases at V and 1 base at J, with 16 bases in the middle. This CDR3 contains 15 residues. Written as DNA, the CDR3 is TGTGCCATCTCATTTGACAGATTAACTAATGAAAAACTGTTTTTT. Translation: CAISFDRLTNEKLFF.

This chain joins TRBV2 and TRBJ2-7; D ambiguous. This CDR3 spans 12 amino acids. Between the trimmed V and J ends, which lost 6 bases and 3 bases, there was a span of 9 bases. The germline V gene encodes CDR1 SNHLY and CDR2 FYNNEI. The CDR3 DNA follows: TGTGCCAGCAGGCAAGAAGTCTACGAGCAGTACTTC. This encodes CASRQEVYEQYF.